A selection of T cell receptor beta chains follows, all from one sample in a study of blood T cell repertoires in COVID-19. Only in-frame clones appear in the TCRdb table, and some are missing; sequencing was by immunoSEQ multiplex PCR. The sample holds about 230,000 clones, roughly 85% seen once. Material: peripheral blood. Every receptor here comes from a woman in her 70s with active or convalescent COVID-19. The CDR3 runs from the conserved cysteine through the conserved F or W. The D gene is left open where the match is weak. The size of a clone is reported for some rows only, either as once, few or many, or as a class for expanded clones.

d_call,v_call,j_call,clone_size,cdr3_aa,cdr3_nt
NA,TRBV3-1/TRBV3-2,TRBJ1-1,NA,CASSLSAGDTEAFF,TGTGCCAGCAGCCTCTCAGCAGGTGACACTGAAGCTTTCTTT
NA,TRBV20-1,TRBJ2-2,once,CAAAGTGELFF,TGCGCAGCTGCGGGAACCGGGGAGCTGTTTTTT
TRBD1,TRBV7-9,TRBJ1-2,NA,CASSLQGGYGYTF,TGTGCCAGCAGCCTCCAGGGGGGCTATGGCTACACCTTC
TRBD1,TRBV29-1,TRBJ2-5,NA,CSVDRGGETQYF,TGCAGCGTCGACAGGGGCGGTGAGACCCAGTACTTC
NA,TRBV4-2,TRBJ1-5,NA,CASSQDGQLGNQPQHF,TGTGCCAGCAGCCAAGATGGGCAGTTGGGCAATCAGCCCCAGCATTTT
TRBD1,TRBV15,TRBJ1-1,once,CATSRETRDRVRRAEAFF,TGTGCCACCAGCAGAGAGACGCGGGACAGGGTAAGGCGAGCTGAAGCTTTCTTT
TRBD2,TRBV30,TRBJ2-5,NA,CAWSGGGARETQYF,TGTGCCTGGAGTGGCGGGGGGGCGCGTGAGACCCAGTACTTC
TRBD2,TRBV6-5,TRBJ2-3,NA,CASRVAGTDTQYF,TGTGCCAGTCGGGTAGCGGGGACAGATACGCAGTATTTT
TRBD2,TRBV3-1/TRBV3-2,TRBJ2-1,NA,CASSQSLAGEGVEQFF,TGTGCCAGCAGCCAATCTTTAGCGGGGGAGGGAGTTGAGCAGTTCTTC
TRBD1,TRBV24-1,TRBJ2-3,NA,CATSDPGQGAEDTQYF,TGTGCCACCAGTGACCCGGGACAGGGGGCCGAAGATACGCAGTATTTT